This T cell receptor (beta chain) came from a study of blood T cell repertoires in COVID-19. Looking at the study overall: T cells, B-cell-depleted T cells, or PBMCs supplied cDNA or gDNA.

V lost 3 bases and J lost 6; bases outside the gene matches: 10. The CDR3 has 15 amino acids. From germline, CDR1 is SGHTS and CDR2 YDEGEE. The authors' processing: Nucleated cell number was recorded as an estimate derived from reference gene primer amplification. Measured with immunoSEQ multiplex PCR; TCRdb has only the in-frame clones, and not every one. V, J and clone size were drawn from that table, and D and trimming were deduced from the DNA. The sample includes about 78,000 clones, about 90% seen only once; the top ten take about 1%. This receptor was obtained from a woman in her fifties or sixties in a cohort sampled during active COVID-19. Sequencing was done on a sample of peripheral blood. This chain joins TRBV5-8 and TRBJ2-3, with 7 bases matching TRBD1. The CDR3 reads CASSWRQGPADTQYF. The CDR3 region has the DNA TGTGCCAGCAGCTGGCGACAGGGACCGGCGGATACGCAGTATTTT.